The 21 T cell receptor beta chains presented below share a single source sample, sequenced in a study of control samples from healthy donors and cancer patients. The assay was immunoSEQ multiplex PCR, and TCRdb's table has in-frame clones only and misses some. The sample lists 150,000 to 200,000 clones, around 88% occurring once. The sample was blood. The receptors here all came from a woman in her thirties in good health.

The chain employs TRBV11-2 and TRBJ2-5, with a possible D match to TRBD1 (5 bases). Germline CDR1 is SGHAT and CDR2 is FQNNGV. There are 14 residues in the CDR3. The ends were cut back, 1 base at V and 0 bases at J, with 6 bases in the middle. The CDR3 loop reads CASSLGQYQETQYF. CDR3 DNA: TGTGCCAGCAGCTTAGGACAGTACCAAGAGACCCAGTACTTC.

This clone was observed a few times. The chain links TRBV4-1 to TRBJ1-3; the D is unclear. V shed 3 bases and J shed 4 bases, with 7 bases lying between them. Germline CDR1 is MGHRA and CDR2 is YSYEKL. CDR3 length: 13 residues. The CDR3 bases are TGCGCCAGCAGCCAGGGTGGGGGAAACACCATATATTTT. Translated, it gives CASSQGGGNTIYF.

This clone appeared a few times. The rearrangement uses TRBV30 and TRBJ1-6, with a weak D call TRBD1 (6 bases). The V end was cut by 1 base, the J end by 10 bases, with 17 bases between. The CDR3 loop spans 15 amino acids. Looked up from germline, CDR1 is GTSNPN and CDR2 is SVGIG (reference sequence). This CDR3 reads CAWSGGGVVGSPLHF. As DNA, the CDR3 is TGTGCCTGGAGTGGTGGGGGCGTGGTAGGGTCACCCCTCCACTTT.

This clone appeared a single time. The same CDR3 is also encoded by other DNA sequences in this sample. The chain couples TRBV5-1 to TRBJ2-7; weak D call: TRBD2 (7 bases). CDR1 and CDR2 from the germline V gene are SGHRS and YFSETQ. Trimming stripped 0 bases from V and 6 bases from J, with 13 bases between. The CDR3 consists of 14 residues. CDR3 sequence: CASSLGPGGPEQYV. CDR3 nucleotide sequence: TGCGCCAGCAGCTTGGGTCCGGGGGGCCCCGAGCAGTACGTC.

Comment on this clone: Additional DNA sequences in this sample encode the identical CDR3. The chain employs TRBV2 and TRBJ2-5; D call uncertain. V lost 4 bases and J 4 bases, leaving 4 bases between the germline ends. CDR3 length: 11 residues. CDR1 is SNHLY, CDR2 FYNNEI, per germline. The DNA of the CDR3 is TGTGCCAGCAGTGTCCGAGAGACCCAGTACTTC. This codes for CASSVRETQYF.

This rearrangement joins TRBV2 to TRBJ2-6; the D is unclear. Trimming left V 7 bases short and J 0 bases short, with 7 bases between. Germline V gene lookup returns CDR1 SNHLY and CDR2 FYNNEI. The CDR3 runs 14 residues. CDR3 protein: CASTRLSGANVLTF. CDR3 nucleotide sequence: TGTGCCAGCACTAGGCTCTCTGGGGCCAACGTCCTGACTTTC.

V is TRBV28 and J is TRBJ1-1, with D unresolved. Germline CDR1 and CDR2: MDHEN and SYDVKM. The length of the CDR3 is 15 residues. The V end lost 5 bases, the J end lost 8 bases, and 21 bases lay between the germline ends. CDR3: CASSHRTFTSPEAFF. The DNA of the CDR3 is TGTGCCAGCAGTCATCGGACTTTCACCTCCCCCGAAGCTTTCTTT.

The V gene is TRBV9, the J gene TRBJ1-2; weak D call: TRBD1 (5 bases). Germline V gene sequence: CDR1 SGDLS, CDR2 YYNGEE. This CDR3 has 14 residues. The V gene lost 4 bases and the J gene lost 0 bases, with 10 bases spanning the gap. Here the CDR3 DNA reads TGTGCCAGCAGCCCCCCCAGGGCTAACTATGGCTACACCTTC. This translates into CASSPPRANYGYTF.

This clone was counted a single time. This rearrangement joins TRBV19 to TRBJ2-5, with D perhaps assigned TRBD1 or TRBD2 (5 bases each). Germline values: CDR1 LNHDA, CDR2 SQIVND (reference sequence). This CDR3 comprises 16 residues. Trimming took off 4 bases at V and 0 bases at J, with 15 bases between the two ends. The CDR3 DNA reads TGTGCCAGTAGTAGTAGGGACCCGGGGTACCAAGAGACCCAGTACTTC. Translation gives CASSSRDPGYQETQYF.

The chain employs TRBV27 and TRBJ1-1; D uncertain. Germline lookup yields CDR1 MNHEY and CDR2 SMNVEV (reference sequence). The CDR3 has 12 amino acids. V lost 6 bases and J 5 bases, leaving 10 bases between the germline ends. The CDR3 region is CASSPDRTEAFF. Written as DNA, the CDR3 is TGTGCCAGCAGCCCGGATAGAACTGAAGCTTTCTTT.

Turning to this clone: Other DNA sequences in this specimen translate into the identical CDR3. V is TRBV5-4 and J is TRBJ1-1; D is unresolved. The V gene's germline CDR1 is SGHNT and CDR2 YYREEE (reference sequence). The CDR3 extends over 13 amino acids. With 0 bases removed from V and 5 bases from J, the gap between germline ends came to 8 bases. CDR3 region: CASSLGGITEAFF. The CDR3 DNA is TGTGCCAGCAGCTTGGGGGGTATTACTGAAGCTTTCTTT.

This sequence joins TRBV4-2 and TRBJ2-2; 10 nucleotides match TRBD2. The germline V gene encodes CDR1 LGHNA and CDR2 YNFKEQ. This CDR3 comprises 18 residues. V lost 2 bases, J lost 6 bases, and 12 bases stayed unmatched. The CDR3 DNA sequence: TGTGCCAGCAGCCAATATCCTTCGGGACTAGCGATATCCGGGGAGCTGTTTTTT. It yields the protein CASSQYPSGLAISGELFF.

This chain joins TRBV6-6 and TRBJ1-1; D is ambiguous. The CDR3 is 16 amino acids. Trimming shortened V by 5 bases and J by 0 bases, and 16 bases separated the two germline ends. Germline V gene sequence: CDR1 MNHNY, CDR2 SVGAGI (reference sequence). This CDR3 reads CASSRRTGPMNTEAFF. DNA for the CDR3: TGTGCCAGCAGTCGACGGACTGGACCTATGAACACTGAAGCTTTCTTT.

The sample holds many counts of this clone. This sequence joins TRBV12-3 or TRBV12-4 and TRBJ1-5; D call uncertain. This CDR3 comprises 13 residues. The germline V and J ends were trimmed by 8 bases and 0 bases, with 8 bases remaining between them. The CDR3 DNA reads TGTGCCAGCGGGTGGCATAGCAATCAGCCCCAGCATTTT. This codes for CASGWHSNQPQHF.

The chain uses TRBV10-3 and TRBJ2-6; D is perhaps TRBD1 (6 bases). The CDR3 is made up of 18 amino acids. Germline V lookup: CDR1 ENHRY, CDR2 SYGVKD. The V and J ends lost 0 bases and 2 bases respectively, with 14 bases between them. The CDR3 here is CAISESQGRIPGANVLTF. As DNA, the CDR3 is TGTGCCATCAGTGAGTCTCAGGGGCGCATTCCTGGGGCCAACGTCCTGACTTTC.

The J gene is TRBJ2-1, the V gene TRBV5-1; the match to TRBD1 covers 8 bases. The ends lost 2 bases at V and 7 bases at J; junction bases unmatched: 8. This CDR3 spans 15 amino acids. CDR1 and CDR2 (germline): SGHRS, YFSETQ. The CDR3 DNA reads TGCGCCAGCAGCTTTTCAGGGGGCCTCTTTAATGAGCAGTTCTTC. Residues: CASSFSGGLFNEQFF.

On this clone itself: Distinct nucleotide sequences in the sample also encode this CDR3. The chain recombines TRBV7-9 with TRBJ2-1; D is uncertain. Germline V lookup: CDR1 SEHNR, CDR2 FQNEAQ (reference sequence). This CDR3 has 11 residues. V lost 1 base and J lost 10, with 5 bases in between. DNA of the CDR3: TGTGCCAGCAGCTTAGAACCCGAGCAGTTCTTC. The encoded protein is CASSLEPEQFF.

The rearrangement joins TRBV19 to TRBJ1-5; 7 bases fit TRBD1. The CDR3 has 17 amino acids. Germline V CDR1 and CDR2: LNHDA, SQIVND (reference sequence). Trimming removed 5 bases from V and 4 bases from J; junction bases left unmatched: 14. CDR3 DNA sequence: TGTGCCAGTAGTCCAATAGGGACAGCCGGGCCTAATCAGCCCCAGCATTTT. Its protein product is CASSPIGTAGPNQPQHF.

This rearrangement joins TRBV11-2 to TRBJ2-1, with D perhaps TRBD1 (7 bases). V was trimmed by 1 base and J by 3 bases, leaving 10 bases between them. The CDR3 contains 15 residues. The V gene's germline CDR1 is SGHAT and CDR2 FQNNGV. The CDR3 DNA is TGTGCCAGCAGCTTAGGGCAGGGGGGCTACAATGAGCAGTTCTTC. Its protein product is CASSLGQGGYNEQFF.

The chain employs TRBV3-1 (or the pseudogene TRBV3-2) and TRBJ2-2; 11 bases fit TRBD2. The ends lost 0 bases at V and 2 bases at J; junction bases unmatched: 8. This CDR3 spans 19 amino acids. CDR1 LGHDT and CDR2 YNNKEL come from the germline V gene (reference sequence). The CDR3 protein is CASSQEVLAGALNTGELFF. The CDR3 DNA sequence: TGTGCCAGCAGCCAAGAGGTACTAGCGGGGGCCTTAAACACCGGGGAGCTGTTTTTT.

The gene calls are TRBV30 and TRBJ1-1; no firm D call. CDR3 size: 16 residues. Germline V gene sequence: CDR1 GTSNPN, CDR2 SVGIG (reference sequence). The V end lost 3 bases, the J end lost 0 bases, and 17 bases lay between the germline ends. CDR3 sequence reads: CAWRRRTTNMNTEAFF. CDR3 DNA: TGTGCCTGGAGACGCAGGACGACAAATATGAACACTGAAGCTTTCTTT.